The rows below give T cell receptor beta chains drawn from one sample of a study of beta chain features in type 1 diabetes. Libraries were prepared by immunoSEQ multiplex PCR; TCRdb keeps only in-frame clonotypes and omits some of them. This sample has about 620,000 clones, with 15% to 17% found just once. The source material was naive CD4+ T cells from blood. The origin of the receptors is a man between 18 and 35 years old in good health. The conserved cysteine and the conserved F or W are not part of the CDR3 here. Size is omitted from some rows. Given values are once, few, many or a class for expanded clones.

v_gene	j_gene	abundance	CDR3aa
TRBV28	TRBJ1-2	few	ASGGGGRSNYGYT
TRBV28	TRBJ2-1	NA	ASSWAGPKYEQF
TRBV7-2	TRBJ2-7	NA	ASSLGTYEQY
TRBV7-3	TRBJ2-1	few	ASSLTSGHETTEQF
TRBV14	TRBJ1-2	NA	ASSQETRVTYGYT
TRBV7-3	TRBJ2-3	NA	ASSLRGGLGTDTQY
TRBV10-3	TRBJ2-6	few	AISGNSGANVLT
TRBV7-9	TRBJ1-2	few	ASSFRDYGGYT
TRBV13	TRBJ2-7	NA	ASRSSPKDRTYEQY
TRBV7-2	TRBJ1-5	NA	ASSLAVSRVNQPQH
TRBV5-4	TRBJ1-1	NA	ASSPLTGGENEAF
TRBV6-6	TRBJ2-6	few	ASSYSESSGANVLT
TRBV19	TRBJ2-1	NA	ASSRSSLLNEQF
TRBV25-1	TRBJ1-1	few	ASSDPSGMNTEAF
TRBV5-1	TRBJ1-1	NA	ASRPFRSTEAF
TRBV7-7	TRBJ1-5	NA	ASSLFRDQPQH
TRBV21-1	TRBJ2-4	NA	ASSISRDRAKNIQY
TRBV7-9	TRBJ1-2	few	ASSLGVLQGEEHT
TRBV7-9	TRBJ1-1	few	ASTQMEQGRAF
TRBV7-9	TRBJ2-3	few	ASSPQGLDTQY
TRBV5-1	TRBJ2-7	NA	ASSSIDTSYEQY
TRBV5-6	TRBJ2-7	NA	ASTLLGPREGEQY
TRBV7-7	TRBJ2-1	NA	ASSDRLAGRNEQF
TRBV5-1	TRBJ2-6	few	ASIGQMSSGANVLT
TRBV5-1	TRBJ2-5	NA	ASSWAATGVGETQY
TRBV29-1	TRBJ1-5	few	SVEGDRGQPQH
TRBV20-1	TRBJ2-5	NA	SANGRQTQY
TRBV7-3	TRBJ1-3	once	ASSAQAGAGNTIY
TRBV28	TRBJ2-5	few	ASSSLGRSQETQY
TRBV27	TRBJ1-1	few	ASSLLGTGTEAF
TRBV11-2	TRBJ1-1	NA	ASSPWDRGYPEAF